The entry that follows covers one T cell receptor (beta chain) sequence. Its antigen is not known. The source of the sample is a study of T cells in Graves' hyperthyroidism and ophthalmopathy. Study results and caveats: From stable hyperthyroidism, ophthalmopathy was separated by a 13 V-J model.

Amplified regions were TCR beta CDR3 sequences from RNA transcripts. RT-PCR in the first round (using the HTBI primer set) targeted the TCR CDR3. One entry per CDR3 protein results from TCRdb running MiXCR on the multiplex PCR reads. The sample includes about 560,000 distinct CDR3 sequences, approximately 44% of them seen just once. Graves' hyperthyroidism qualified as stable when ophthalmopathy did not progress within 18 months. Newly diagnosed patients aged 18 to 65 had hyperthyroidism of under 2 months' duration. Clinical symptoms, serum thyroxine, TRAb, thyroid ultrasound and orbital computed tomography established diagnosis. V trimming: 0 bases; J trimming: 7 bases; junction bases outside the gene matches: 7. The germline CDR1 and CDR2 sequences are SEHNR and FQNEAQ (reference sequence). The CDR3 consists of 17 residues.

Material: peripheral blood or thyroid tissue (not recorded which). The rearrangement links TRBV7-9 to TRBJ1-4; TRBD1 matches at 11 bases. This TCR came from a woman aged 18-29 years with Graves' hyperthyroidism. The CDR3 is CASSLAWTGGEREKLFF. The CDR3 coding sequence is TGTGCCAGCAGCTTAGCCTGGACAGGGGGCGAGCGTGAAAAACTGTTTTTT.